These 25 T cell receptor beta chains were sequenced from one sample in a study of T cells in Graves' hyperthyroidism and ophthalmopathy. RNA transcripts yielded amplified TCR beta CDR3 regions. The HTBI primer set was used in a first-round RT-PCR of the TCR CDR3. TCRdb ran MiXCR on the multiplex PCR reads and lists one entry per CDR3 protein. The sample lists around 350,000 distinct CDR3 sequences; under 20% were seen once. Source material: blood. These receptors were collected from a woman between 18 and 29 years old with Graves' hyperthyroidism.

This clonotype has only a few counts. The chain is built from TRBV20-1 and TRBJ2-7, with a tentative D call TRBD1 (5 bases). CDR3 length: 14 residues. The ends were cut back, 6 bases at V and 0 bases at J, with 15 bases in the middle. Germline assignment: CDR1 DFQATT and CDR2 SNEGSKA (reference sequence). As DNA, the CDR3 is TGCAGTGCCATACGCACAGGCGTCTCCTACGAGCAGTACTTC. Translation gives CSAIRTGVSYEQYF.

This clonotype showed up just a few times. CDR3 in amino acids: CSVGTSGGPNTGELFF. In DNA form, the CDR3 reads TGCAGCGTTGGGACTAGCGGGGGCCCGAACACCGGGGAGCTGTTTTTT. The chain employs TRBV29-1 and TRBJ2-2; 13 nucleotides align to TRBD2. V lost 4 bases and J lost 0; bases outside the gene matches: 2. This CDR3 comprises 16 residues. CDR1 is SQVTM and CDR2 is ANQGSEA in the germline V gene.

The table lists this clonotype with a few counts. The V and J genes are TRBV3-1 and TRBJ1-1, with D hard to call. The V end was cut by 8 bases, the J end by 4 bases, with 20 bases between. CDR1 and CDR2 (germline): LGHDT, YNNKEL (reference sequence). The CDR3 has 15 amino acids. Here the CDR3 reads CASAPIELASTEAFF. The CDR3 DNA reads as TGTGCCAGCGCCCCGATCGAGTTGGCTTCCACTGAAGCTTTCTTT. Based on the CDR3 plus reference TRBV3-1 and TRBJ1-1, the full variable domain is DTAVSQTPKYLVTQMGNDKSIKCEQNLGHDTMYWYKQDSKKFLKIMFSYNNKELIINETVPNRFSPKSPDKAHLNLHINSLELGDSAVYFCASAPIELASTEAFFGQGTRLTVV.

This clonotype was detected ten times or more. This sequence joins TRBV12-3 or TRBV12-4 and TRBJ2-7; 7 bases are a match to TRBD2. Trimming removed 2 bases from V and 5 bases from J; junction bases left unmatched: 9. The CDR3 contains 15 residues. CDR3 nucleotide sequence: TGTGCCAGCAGTTTACGGTTTGGGGGGGGAGACGAGCAGTACTTC. As protein: CASSLRFGGGDEQYF.

This clonotype was counted between two and nine times. This may come from a read error, since a much larger clone is one base off. This chain joins TRBV28 and TRBJ2-5; weak D call: TRBD2 (6 bases). Germline V CDR1 and CDR2: MDHEN, SYDVKM. This CDR3 spans 15 amino acids. CDR3 nucleotide sequence: TGTGCCAGCTTAACGACTACGGGACTGCCAGAGACCAAGTACTTC. The encoded protein is CASLTTTGLPETKYF.

This clonotype has at least ten counts. The rearrangement uses TRBV10-3 and TRBJ2-5, with D unclear. This CDR3 contains 13 residues. V gave up 11 bases and J gave up 5 bases, with 18 bases separating them. Germline V gene sequence: CDR1 ENHRY, CDR2 SYGVKD. The CDR3 protein is CAVRENFRETQYF. The CDR3 nucleotides read TGTGCCGTAAGGGAAAATTTCCGTGAGACCCAGTACTTC.

This clonotype was observed many times. A junction boundary mismatches the germline segment, possibly from a read error. The chain uses TRBV20-1 and TRBJ2-7; D possibly corresponds to TRBD2 (6 bases). CDR3 length: 14 residues. CDR1 DFQATT and CDR2 SNEGSKA come from the germline V gene (reference sequence). The CDR3 bases are TGCGGTGCGTATTCTAGCGAGGGCCGCTACGAGCAGTACTTC. It encodes CGAYSSEGRYEQYF.

This clonotype was recorded many times. The V call is TRBV20-1, the J call TRBJ1-3; D may be TRBD1 (5 bases). This CDR3 is 13 amino acids long. Trimming left V 6 bases short and J 0 bases short, with 9 bases between. Germline V CDR1 and CDR2: DFQATT, SNEGSKA (reference sequence). CDR3 residues: CSARDASGNTIYF. Here the CDR3 DNA reads TGCAGTGCCCGGGACGCCTCTGGAAACACCATATATTTT.

At least ten counts were recorded for this clonotype. This sequence joins TRBV24-1 and TRBJ2-3, with TRBD1 matching 9 bases. The germline gives CDR1 KGHDR, CDR2 SFDVKD. After removal of 5 bases from V and 4 bases from J, the junction contained 6 bases not matched to a gene. The CDR3 totals 15 residues. CDR3 nucleotide sequence: TGTGCCACCAGTGCGTGGACAGGGGAGGCAGATACGCAGTATTTT. It codes for CATSAWTGEADTQYF.

This clonotype was recorded many times. The chain joins TRBV7-2 to TRBJ2-5; D remains unclear. The germline V and J ends were trimmed by 2 bases and 1 base, with 8 bases remaining between them. Per germline, CDR1 SGHTA and CDR2 FQGNSA. The CDR3 loop spans 14 amino acids. For the CDR3, the DNA is TGTGCCAGCAGCTTATCCCAGATCCAAGAGACCCAGTACTTC. The encoded protein is CASSLSQIQETQYF. The full variable domain, rest sourced from reference TRBV7-2 and TRBJ2-5, is GAGVSQSPSNKVTEKGKDVELRCDPISGHTALYWYRQSLGQGLEFLIYFQGNSAPDKSGLPSDRFSAERTGGSVSTLTIQRTQQEDSAVYLCASSLSQIQETQYFGPGTRLLVL.

This clonotype was recorded many times. The chain carries TRBV7-2 and TRBJ2-7; 9 bases are a match to TRBD1. The V gene end was trimmed by 3 bases and the J gene end by 6 bases; junction bases not matched to a gene: 12. This CDR3 spans 16 amino acids. Germline CDR1 and CDR2: SGHTA and FQGNSA. CDR3 nucleotide sequence: TGTGCCAGCAGCTTCCTCCCGGGACAGGGTTTGGTCGAGCAGTACTTC. Its translation is CASSFLPGQGLVEQYF.

In its sample, this clonotype was seen many times. The chain recombines TRBV10-1 with TRBJ2-2, with TRBD1 matching 8 bases. CDR1 and CDR2 (germline): WNHNN, SYGVQD (reference sequence). Unmatched junction bases numbered 5, after V lost 5 bases and J lost 0 bases. CDR3 length: 16 amino acids. The CDR3 loop is CASSRGTGPNTGELFF. DNA for the CDR3: TGCGCCAGCAGTCGGGGGACAGGACCGAACACCGGGGAGCTGTTTTTT.

This clonotype was detected ten times or more. The chain is built from TRBV27 and TRBJ2-7; D remains ambiguous. This CDR3 has 14 residues. Deletions cut 5 bases from V and 1 base from J, with 12 bases between. Germline V gene sequence: CDR1 MNHEY, CDR2 SMNVEV (reference sequence). CDR3 nucleotides: TGTGCCAGCAGTCCCGACCCGACGTCCTACGAGCAGTACTTC. It yields the protein CASSPDPTSYEQYF.

In its sample, this clonotype was seen many times. The V and J genes are TRBV11-2 and TRBJ1-1; maybe TRBD1 (5 bases). The length of the CDR3 is 14 residues. The V end was cut by 6 bases, the J end by 4 bases, with 15 bases between. Per the germline V gene, CDR1 is SGHAT and CDR2 is FQNNGV. CDR3 nucleotides: TGTGCCAGCAGTCCCGGGACGATGGGCACTGAAGCTTTCTTT. It encodes CASSPGTMGTEAFF.

This clonotype was seen repeatedly, ten times or more. The chain joins TRBV27 to TRBJ2-7; D gene ambiguous. The CDR3 sequence is 13 residues long. Germline CDR1 reads MNHEY; CDR2 reads SMNVEV (reference sequence). V was shortened by 7 bases and J by 6 bases, with 16 bases between the two germline ends. The CDR3 here is CASMESGYPEQYF. In DNA, the CDR3 is TGTGCCAGCATGGAATCGGGCTACCCCGAGCAGTACTTC.

As to this clonotype: A much larger clone is a single base away; this may be a read error. This chain connects TRBV7-3 to TRBJ2-2; D gene uncertain. CDR3 length: 14 amino acids. Per the germline V gene, CDR1 is SGHTA and CDR2 is FQGTGA. The CDR3 DNA follows: TGTGCCTGCAGCTTAATCGGTGTTGGCGGGGAGCTGTTTTTT. This sequence encodes CACSLIGVGGELFF.

This clonotype has at least ten counts. The CDR3 DNA follows: TGTGCCAGCAAAACGGACAGGGGGAGTCCGAACTATGGCTACACCTTC. Translated, it gives CASKTDRGSPNYGYTF. The V and J genes are TRBV6-5 and TRBJ1-2, with 10 bases that match TRBD1. Unmatched junction bases numbered 10, after V lost 7 bases and J lost 2 bases. There are 16 residues in the CDR3. CDR1 is MNHEY, CDR2 SVGAGI, per germline.

This chain joins TRBV30 and TRBJ2-7; D possibly corresponds to TRBD2 (5 bases). The germline V gene encodes CDR1 GTSNPN and CDR2 SVGIG (reference sequence). Trimming shortened V by 0 bases and J by 2 bases, and 11 bases separated the two germline ends. CDR3 length equals 14 residues. The CDR3 protein is CAWSVTSGPYEQYF. The CDR3, as DNA: TGTGCCTGGAGTGTAACCAGCGGCCCCTACGAGCAGTACTTC.

Many counts were recorded for this clonotype. This sequence joins TRBV4-1 and TRBJ2-7; tentatively, D is TRBD2 (5 bases). V was clipped by 1 base and J by 3 bases, with 10 bases between them. Germline V lookup: CDR1 MGHRA, CDR2 YSYEKL. The CDR3 loop spans 14 amino acids. Here the CDR3 reads CASSQGEGRYEQYF. The CDR3 DNA follows: TGCGCCAGCAGCCAAGGCGAGGGCCGCTACGAGCAGTACTTC.

The chain couples TRBV12-3 or TRBV12-4 to TRBJ1-5; D may be TRBD1 (5 bases). Deletions cut 4 bases from V and 2 bases from J, with 9 bases between. The CDR3 has 14 residues. CDR3 sequence: CASSSGHGNQPQHF. The CDR3 DNA reads TGTGCCAGCAGTTCAGGACACGGCAATCAGCCCCAGCATTTT.

Ten or more counts support this clonotype. The chain recombines TRBV6-5 with TRBJ2-6, with D possibly being TRBD1 (5 bases). Trimming pared 7 bases from V and 0 bases from J, leaving 16 bases between. The CDR3 length is 17 residues. In germline, CDR1 is MNHEY, CDR2 SVGAGI. For the CDR3, the DNA is TGTGCCAGCAATTTCATAACAGGAGACTCTGGGGCCAACGTCCTGACTTTC. Its translation: CASNFITGDSGANVLTF.

This clonotype was observed many times. V gene TRBV5-1 combines with J gene TRBJ1-1; D gene ambiguous. Germline CDR1 and CDR2: SGHRS and YFSETQ. Trimming took 1 base from V and 4 from J, leaving 8 bases between them. This CDR3 comprises 13 residues. The CDR3 loop reads CASSLQKSTEAFF. CDR3 DNA: TGCGCCAGCAGCTTGCAGAAATCCACTGAAGCTTTCTTT.

Ten or more counts support this clonotype. CDR3 protein: CSARRTGLFHTGELFF. CDR3 nucleotide sequence: TGCAGTGCTAGGCGGACGGGACTATTTCACACCGGGGAGCTGTTTTTT. V usage is TRBV20-1 and J usage is TRBJ2-2, with 7 bases aligning to TRBD2. The ends lost 3 bases at V and 3 bases at J; junction bases unmatched: 10. The CDR3 has 16 residues. Germline CDR1 reads DFQATT; CDR2 reads SNEGSKA (reference sequence).

This clonotype has a handful of counts. This chain uses TRBV6-5 with TRBJ2-2; D unresolved. Germline CDR1 is MNHEY and CDR2 is SVGAGI. The CDR3 length is 13 residues. Trimming took off 8 bases at V and 6 bases at J, with 13 bases between the two ends. CDR3 nucleotide sequence: TGTGCCAGCGTTATGACGGACGCCGGGGAGCTGTTTTTT. It specifies CASVMTDAGELFF.

This clonotype was counted ten times or more. J is TRBJ2-7 and V is TRBV5-1; D remains unclear. V was cut by 0 bases and J by 7 bases, with 8 bases left in between. This CDR3 spans 12 amino acids. In germline, CDR1 is SGHRS, CDR2 YFSETQ. CDR3 sequence (DNA): TGCGCCAGCAGCTTGGGCTTAAGGGAGCAGTACTTC. This encodes CASSLGLREQYF.